A selection of T cell receptor beta chains follows, all from one sample in a study of shared clonotypes between healthy human individuals. Repertoires were generated with immunoSEQ multiplex PCR, while TCRdb's copy carries only in-frame clones and drops some. The table includes fewer than 2.5 million clones, 90% to 95% detected once. Sequenced: naive CD4+ T cells from PBMCs. The receptors derive from a man aged 18 to 30 in good health. Some clones in this sample may be carry-over from other donors' samples. CDR3s include the opening cysteine and the closing phenylalanine or tryptophan. A D gene is named only where the DNA matches it firmly. Rows give clone size only sometimes, using once, few, many, or a class for an expanded clone.

TRBV7-8	NA	TRBJ2-1	NA	CASTGRVGFSYNEQFF	TGTGCCAGCACCGGGCGCGTTGGGTTCTCCTACAATGAGCAGTTCTTC
TRBV18	NA	TRBJ1-1	NA	CASSPRGRETTEAFF	TGTGCCAGCTCACCCCGTGGCAGGGAAACGACTGAAGCTTTCTTT
TRBV6-5	NA	TRBJ2-5	once	CASSQLGGGQETQYF	TGTGCCAGCAGTCAACTAGGGGGGGGACAAGAGACCCAGTACTTC
TRBV27	NA	TRBJ2-7	NA	CASASGPPTEQYF	TGTGCCAGCGCAAGCGGGCCCCCCACGGAGCAGTACTTC
TRBV15	NA	TRBJ1-1	NA	CATSREGFTEAFF	TGTGCCACCAGCAGAGAAGGGTTCACTGAAGCTTTCTTT
TRBV28	NA	TRBJ2-7	NA	CASSLAPGNPKRHYEQYF	TGTGCCAGCAGTTTAGCCCCGGGGAACCCCAAGCGGCACTACGAGCAGTACTTC
TRBV18	NA	TRBJ2-7	NA	CASSPGQNSYEQYF	TGTGCCAGCTCACCCGGCCAGAACTCCTACGAGCAGTACTTC
TRBV19	NA	TRBJ1-2	NA	CASTSGVVYGYTF	TGTGCCAGTACATCGGGGGTCGTCTATGGCTACACCTTC
TRBV28	NA	TRBJ1-2	NA	CASSLSGYGYTF	TGTGCCAGCAGTTTATCGGGGTATGGCTACACCTTC
TRBV7-3	TRBD2	TRBJ2-3	NA	CASSLVSGRGTDTQYF	TGTGCCAGCAGCTTAGTTAGCGGGAGGGGCACAGATACGCAGTATTTT
TRBV30	TRBD2	TRBJ2-1	NA	CAWSTLRLAGGLQPYNEQFF	TGTGCCTGGAGTACCCTGAGACTAGCGGGAGGCCTCCAACCGTACAATGAGCAGTTCTTC
TRBV2	NA	TRBJ2-7	NA	CASNLYSYEQYF	TGTGCCAGCAATCTATACTCCTACGAGCAGTACTTC
TRBV19	TRBD1	TRBJ1-1	few	CASSDRDEAFF	TGTGCCAGTTCAGACAGGGACGAAGCTTTCTTT
TRBV6-1	TRBD1	TRBJ1-1	few	CASSWDRGYGTEAFF	TGTGCCAGCAGTTGGGACAGGGGGTATGGGACTGAAGCTTTCTTT
TRBV7-3	TRBD1	TRBJ2-1	NA	CASSPGQGAVNEQFF	TGTGCCAGCAGCCCGGGACAGGGGGCGGTCAATGAGCAGTTCTTC
TRBV28	TRBD1	TRBJ2-7	NA	CASSGPGTGFWYEQYF	TGTGCCAGCAGTGGGCCCGGGACAGGGTTTTGGTACGAGCAGTACTTC
TRBV18	TRBD1	TRBJ1-2	NA	CASSPRATGGVAQTGYTF	TGTGCCAGCTCACCTAGGGCCACAGGGGGAGTCGCGCAGACTGGCTACACCTTC
TRBV14	NA	TRBJ2-6	NA	CASSQDPGFAGANVLTF	TGTGCCAGCAGCCAAGATCCGGGGTTCGCTGGGGCCAACGTCCTGACTTTC
TRBV10-3	NA	TRBJ1-1	few	CAISELTEAFF	TGTGCCATCAGTGAGTTGACTGAAGCTTTCTTT
TRBV28	TRBD1	TRBJ2-7	NA	CASRRQGLYEQYF	TGTGCCAGCAGAAGACAGGGTTTGTACGAGCAGTACTTC